This paragraph reports one T cell receptor beta chain. Its antigen remains unidentified. At one end the junction does not follow the germline gene, possibly because of a read error. Per sample, extraction of total RNA gave at least 6 micrograms in every case. The source of the sample is a study of blood T cells in healthy people across ages. Findings and limits, study-wide: Any changes in expanded clonotypes were possibly confounded, as donor CMV status remained unknown.

The CDR3 is made up of 15 amino acids. Germline V gene lookup returns CDR1 SSHAT and CDR2 FNYEAQ (reference sequence). Together with a sample-barcoded 5' primer, a J-beta primer mix was included in a second PCR lasting about 6 to 11 cycles. Unique molecular identifiers of 12 random nucleotides labeled each cDNA. Using its own MiXCR run on the 5' RACE reads, TCRdb lists one record per CDR3 protein. Here the sample spans roughly 900,000 distinct CDR3 sequences, roughly 52% being singletons. This sequence joins TRBV7-7 and TRBJ2-5; D is unresolved. Sequencing input: blood. The sequence was obtained from a man aged 30 to 45 in good health. The CDR3 DNA reads as TGTGCTAGCAGCTTAGGCCACCTGACAATCGGGACCCAGTACTTC. Translated: CASSLGHLTIGTQYF. The full variable domain, with the rest looked up from reference TRBV7-7 and TRBJ2-5, is GAGVSQSPRYKVTKRGQDVTLRCDPISSHATLYWYQQALGQGPEFLTYFNYEAQPDKSGLPSDRFSAERPEGSISTLTIQRTEQRDSAMYRCASSLGHLTIGTQYFGPGTRLLVL.